The clone carrying this T cell receptor beta chain appeared a few times. Antigen specificity is unknown. Germline V CDR1 and CDR2: GTSNPN, SVGIG (reference sequence). The CDR3 is 14 residues long. The V end lost 3 bases, the J end lost 6 bases, and 15 bases lay between the germline ends. This entry belongs to a study of blood T cells in healthy people across ages. Study in general: Capture via template switching afforded approximately one barcoded beta molecule per two T cells. Findings of the study overall: Naive CD4+ cells and diversity were both higher in long-lived donors than in aged donors.

Through a sample-barcoded 5' primer and a J-beta primer mix, a second PCR was run for roughly 7 to 11 cycles. Each TCR beta cDNA got a 12-nucleotide random molecular identifier. TCRdb processed the 5' RACE reads anew with MiXCR; each CDR3 protein has one entry. The sample lists hundreds of thousands of distinct CDR3 sequences, over 20% occurring once. This chain links TRBV30 with TRBJ2-1; D is perhaps TRBD2 (6 bases). Sequenced input: blood. The source is a man aged 70 or older in good health. CDR3 sequence: CAWSTGTALNEQFF. CDR3 DNA: TGTGCCTGGAGCACCGGGACTGCCCTCAATGAGCAGTTCTTC.